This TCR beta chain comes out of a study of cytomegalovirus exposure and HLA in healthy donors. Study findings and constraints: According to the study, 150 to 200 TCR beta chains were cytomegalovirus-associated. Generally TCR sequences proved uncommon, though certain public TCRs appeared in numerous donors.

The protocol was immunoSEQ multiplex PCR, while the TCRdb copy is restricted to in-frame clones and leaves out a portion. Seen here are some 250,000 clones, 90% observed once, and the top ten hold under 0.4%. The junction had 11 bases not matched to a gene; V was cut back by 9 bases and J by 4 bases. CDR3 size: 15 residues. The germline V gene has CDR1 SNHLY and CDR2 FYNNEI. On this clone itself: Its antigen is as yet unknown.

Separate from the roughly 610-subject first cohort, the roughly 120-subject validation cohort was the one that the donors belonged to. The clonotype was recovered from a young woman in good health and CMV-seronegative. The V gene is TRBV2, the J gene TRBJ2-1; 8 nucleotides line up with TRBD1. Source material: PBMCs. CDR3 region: CASRPGQGGYNEQFF. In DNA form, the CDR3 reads TGTGCCAGTAGACCTGGACAGGGTGGTTACAATGAGCAGTTCTTC.